These T cell receptor beta chains were read from a single sample in a study of T cells in Graves' hyperthyroidism and ophthalmopathy. TCRdb reprocessed the multiplex PCR reads via MiXCR and lists one record per CDR3 protein. The repertoire holds fewer than 700,000 distinct CDR3 sequences, roughly 15% seen once, with approximately 15% in the top ten. The sequencing sample was made of blood. These receptors were collected from a woman younger than 30 with Graves' ophthalmopathy. Each CDR3 is given with its conserved first and last residue.

V gene	J gene	CDR3 protein
TRBV5-1	TRBJ1-2	CATSSEGAYGYTF
TRBV20-1	TRBJ2-7	CSAHHTKQRLSYEQYF
TRBV28	TRBJ2-1	CASSQGLRSPYNEQFF
TRBV29-1	TRBJ2-7	CSVVRSEGPYEQYF
TRBV11-2	TRBJ2-7	CASSVSSQGPLYEQYF
TRBV28	TRBJ2-1	CASSLGREGTYNEQFF
TRBV30	TRBJ2-3	CALEGQSKADTQYF
TRBV12-3/TRBV12-4	TRBJ1-5	CASRGQGLGNQPQHF
TRBV30	TRBJ2-1	CASQPGGRDEQFF
TRBV7-9	TRBJ2-7	CASSQRRTDYEQYF
TRBV2	TRBJ2-7	CASSQAVSSYEQYF
TRBV2	TRBJ2-7	CATLVGANYEQYF
TRBV3-1	TRBJ2-3	CASSEGLDLVTDTQYF
TRBV18	TRBJ2-5	CASSPATLIGTQYF
TRBV11-2	TRBJ2-1	CASRPLAGGPGYNEQFF
TRBV20-1	TRBJ2-1	CSASQGNEQFF
TRBV11-2	TRBJ1-2	CASSLEGYDYGYTF
TRBV6-5	TRBJ1-1	CASSLKQWTEAFF
TRBV19	TRBJ2-2	CASSMFTITGELFF
TRBV30	TRBJ2-7	CAWTDNDRTYEQYF
TRBV7-2	TRBJ2-7	CASSSPRGTYEQYF
TRBV10-3	TRBJ2-3	CAISGTDTDTQYF
TRBV15	TRBJ2-1	CATSRGGTTQVYNEQFF
TRBV7-9	TRBJ2-1	CASSRGQVTNEQFF
TRBV2	TRBJ2-2	CASRRVQGRPGELFF
TRBV5-5	TRBJ2-7	CASSLDAGGIYEQYF
TRBV27	TRBJ2-7	CASSPGSEQYF
TRBV12-3/TRBV12-4	TRBJ2-1	CASSLGDSLYNEQFF
TRBV7-9	TRBJ2-1	CASSQDPRGGGIIWNEQFF
TRBV10-3	TRBJ1-5	CAISESINQPQHF
TRBV7-9	TRBJ2-1	CASSLVSTANEQFF
TRBV6-1	TRBJ1-2	CASRAANYGYTF
TRBV30	TRBJ1-2	CAWSVLGGGLGGYTF
TRBV28	TRBJ2-2	CAGLGWGERGAGELFF
TRBV28	TRBJ1-5	CASSRRTGIDQPQHF